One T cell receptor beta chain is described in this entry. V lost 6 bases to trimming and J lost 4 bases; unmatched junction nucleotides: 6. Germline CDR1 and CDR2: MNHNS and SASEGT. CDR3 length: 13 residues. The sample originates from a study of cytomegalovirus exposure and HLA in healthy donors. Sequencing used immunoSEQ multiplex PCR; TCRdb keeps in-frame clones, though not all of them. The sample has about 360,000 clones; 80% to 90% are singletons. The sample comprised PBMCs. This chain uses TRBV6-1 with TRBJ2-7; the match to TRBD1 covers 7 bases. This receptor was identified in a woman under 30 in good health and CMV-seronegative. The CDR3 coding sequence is TGTGCCAGCAGGTCCGACAGGGATTACGAGCAGTACTTC. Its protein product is CASRSDRDYEQYF.